These T cell receptor beta chains were read from a single sample in a study of T-cell reconstitution after alpha-beta-depleted transplantation in children. TCRdb itself ran the PCR reads through MiXCR, one entry per CDR3 protein. The table has over 400,000 distinct CDR3 sequences, roughly an eighth seen once. This specimen was PBMCs from the stem cell graft donor, taken from the stem cell graft. These receptors came from a human donor who donated a stem cell graft to a child with combined immunodeficiency. The CDR3 runs from the conserved cysteine through the conserved F or W. Fields, in order: J gene, CDR3 length, clone size, V gene, D gene, CDR3 protein, CDR3 DNA. D genes are given only for firm matches. Not all rows give a size; the values are once, few, many and, for expanded clones, a class.

TRBJ1-5 15 - TRBV6-5 - CASSYSKTLNQPQHF TGTGCCAGCAGTTACTCGAAGACATTAAATCAGCCCCAGCATTTT
TRBJ2-5 15 - TRBV6-5 - CASSYSPAAQETQYF TGTGCCAGCAGTTATTCCCCAGCGGCCCAAGAGACCCAGTACTTC
TRBJ2-3 19 - TRBV4-3 TRBD2 CASSQERLAGGPGTDTQYF TGCGCCAGCAGCCAAGAAAGACTAGCGGGGGGGCCCGGCACAGATACGCAGTATTTT
TRBJ1-2 15 - TRBV5-6 TRBD1 CASSPGTVGNYGYTF TGTGCCAGCAGCCCCGGGACAGTAGGAAACTATGGCTACACCTTC
TRBJ2-5 13 many TRBV20-1 TRBD1 CSARTGIQETQYF TGCAGTGCTAGGACAGGGATCCAAGAGACCCAGTACTTC
TRBJ1-2 15 - TRBV29-1 - CSVEASPGANYGYTF TGCAGCGTTGAAGCCTCCCCAGGAGCTAACTATGGCTACACCTTC
TRBJ2-5 14 - TRBV12-3/TRBV12-4 TRBD2 CASSLGTRLATQYF TGTGCCAGCAGTCTAGGGACTAGATTAGCGACCCAGTACTTC
TRBJ2-2 12 few TRBV12-3/TRBV12-4 - CASSPEAGELFF TGTGCCAGCAGTCCCGAGGCCGGGGAGCTGTTTTTT
TRBJ2-7 17 few TRBV21-1 - CASSKDVGGTSSYEQYF TGTGCCAGCAGCAAGGACGTAGGGGGTACGTCCTCCTACGAGCAGTACTTC
TRBJ2-5 10 - TRBV30 - CALLEETQYF TGTGCCCTCCTCGAGGAGACCCAGTACTTC
TRBJ1-5 11 few TRBV28 - CASRGLLLQHF TGTGCCAGCAGGGGACTCCTTCTCCAGCATTTT
TRBJ2-7 12 - TRBV5-6 TRBD1 CASRGTVYEQYF TGTGCCAGCAGAGGGACAGTTTACGAGCAGTACTTC
TRBJ1-5 15 many TRBV20-1 - CSAVPGRIGGQPQHF TGCAGTGCTGTTCCGGGACGGATAGGAGGACAGCCCCAGCATTTT
TRBJ2-7 14 few TRBV7-9 - CASIPPGTTYEQYF TGTGCCAGCATTCCCCCCGGGACAACCTACGAGCAGTACTTC
TRBJ1-1 15 few TRBV2 - CASRPDTLRDTEAFF TGTGCCAGCAGACCGGACACCCTCAGGGACACTGAAGCTTTCTTT
TRBJ2-5 12 many TRBV24-1 - CATSDRQETQYF TGTGCCACCAGTGATCGCCAAGAGACCCAGTACTTC
TRBJ2-7 16 many TRBV9 TRBD1 CASSVGGQGARDEQYF TGTGCCAGCAGCGTAGGGGGACAGGGGGCAAGAGACGAGCAGTACTTC
TRBJ1-1 14 - TRBV14 TRBD1 CASSQGQPGAEAFF TGTGCCAGCAGCCAGGGACAGCCTGGGGCTGAAGCTTTCTTT
TRBJ2-3 14 many TRBV6-1 - CAIGRREGTDTQYF TGTGCCATCGGTCGTAGGGAGGGCACAGATACGCAGTATTTT
TRBJ1-4 16 many TRBV12-3/TRBV12-4 - CASRPAGSRHREKLFF TGTGCCAGCCGACCTGCGGGATCCCGTCACCGCGAAAAACTGTTTTTT
TRBJ2-7 14 - TRBV4-3 - CASSHLVGSYEQYF TGCGCCAGCAGCCATCTTGTGGGGTCCTACGAGCAGTACTTC
TRBJ1-2 13 - TRBV20-1 - CSARDGTEYGYTF TGCAGTGCTAGAGATGGGACGGAGTATGGCTACACCTTC
TRBJ2-1 12 few TRBV6-6 - CASSSLGAAQFF TGTGCCAGCAGTTCCCTCGGGGCAGCACAGTTCTTC
TRBJ1-3 15 - TRBV28 TRBD1 CASRLAGQGGNTIYF TGTGCCAGCAGGCTAGCCGGACAGGGGGGAAACACCATATATTTT
TRBJ2-7 11 many TRBV29-1 - CSISTGYEQYF TGCAGCATCTCAACAGGGTACGAGCAGTACTTC
TRBJ1-2 14 many TRBV29-1 - CSSNSPKTNYGYTF TGCAGCTCAAATTCCCCAAAAACCAACTATGGCTACACCTTC
TRBJ1-1 17 - TRBV2 - CASSDGRVPFLGTEAFF TGTGCCAGCAGTGATGGCAGGGTTCCGTTCCTGGGCACTGAAGCTTTCTTT
TRBJ2-2 16 few TRBV20-1 - CSARRADQRNTGELFF TGCAGTGCCCGCCGGGCGGATCAGAGAAACACCGGGGAGCTGTTTTTT
TRBJ2-1 14 many TRBV29-1 - CSVEDSTQGSEQFF TGCAGCGTTGAAGACTCCACACAGGGCAGCGAGCAGTTCTTC
TRBJ2-7 12 - TRBV20-1 - CSASGPDYEQYF TGCAGTGCTTCAGGACCAGACTACGAGCAGTACTTC
TRBJ2-7 15 few TRBV5-5 - CASSLAGQAYYEQYF TGTGCCAGCAGCTTGGCAGGTCAGGCCTACTACGAGCAGTACTTC
TRBJ2-7 16 - TRBV5-1 TRBD1 CASSLAPRTGSYEQYF TGCGCCAGCAGCCTCGCCCCCCGGACAGGGAGCTACGAGCAGTACTTC
TRBJ2-5 13 few TRBV24-1 - CATSDHLRETQYF TGTGCCACCAGTGATCACCTTCGGGAGACCCAGTACTTC
TRBJ2-6 16 many TRBV12-3/TRBV12-4 - CASSLPPGVGFNVLTF TGTGCCAGCAGTTTGCCCCCCGGCGTAGGATTCAACGTCCTGACTTTC
TRBJ2-7 11 few TRBV12-3/TRBV12-4 - CASSLFLEQYF TGTGCCAGCAGTTTATTCCTAGAGCAGTACTTC
TRBJ2-2 15 few TRBV3-1 - CASSASDFGTGELFF TGTGCCAGCAGCGCCAGTGACTTCGGAACCGGGGAGCTGTTTTTT
TRBJ2-3 17 - TRBV12-3/TRBV12-4 TRBD2 CASSLSRRAGGTDTQYF TGTGCCAGCAGTTTAAGTCGGCGGGCGGGGGGCACAGATACGCAGTATTTT
TRBJ2-7 13 many TRBV24-1 TRBD1 CATSATGVHEQYF TGTGCCACCAGTGCGACAGGGGTACACGAGCAGTACTTC
TRBJ2-7 19 few TRBV6-2/TRBV6-3 TRBD2 CASSPDSGTSGRAGYEQYF TGTGCCAGCAGCCCGGACTCCGGGACTAGCGGGAGGGCCGGGTACGAGCAGTACTTC
TRBJ2-7 13 few TRBV3-1 TRBD1 CASSFDRVVEQYF TGTGCCAGCAGCTTTGACAGGGTCGTGGAGCAGTACTTC
TRBJ1-3 13 - TRBV9 - CASSVIPGNTIYF TGTGCCAGCAGCGTCATCCCTGGAAACACCATATATTTT
TRBJ2-3 17 - TRBV7-6 TRBD2 CASSLRTSGVGTDTQYF TGTGCCAGCAGCCTGCGGACTAGCGGGGTGGGAACAGATACGCAGTATTTT
TRBJ1-5 14 - TRBV6-2/TRBV6-3 - CASSYGYRAQPQHF TGTGCCAGCAGTTACGGCTACAGGGCCCAGCCCCAGCATTTT
TRBJ1-6 14 - TRBV7-2 - CASERGYLRSPLHF TGTGCCAGCGAAAGGGGTTATCTGCGGTCACCCCTCCACTTT
TRBJ2-5 15 few TRBV15 TRBD1 CATSPEGYRGETQYF TGTGCCACCAGCCCAGAGGGGTACAGGGGGGAGACCCAGTACTTC
TRBJ2-3 15 - TRBV24-1 - CATSVGTAGTDTQYF TGTGCCACCAGCGTCGGGACGGCCGGGACAGATACGCAGTATTTT
TRBJ2-1 15 many TRBV12-3/TRBV12-4 TRBD2 CASSQREGLLNEQFF TGTGCCAGCAGTCAGCGGGAGGGCCTCCTTAATGAGCAGTTCTTC
TRBJ1-2 13 many TRBV7-9 - CASSLDRDYGYTF TGTGCCAGCAGCTTAGATCGAGACTATGGCTACACCTTC
TRBJ2-5 13 few TRBV7-2 - CASSLGFRETQYF TGTGCCAGCAGCTTAGGCTTTCGGGAGACCCAGTACTTC